This TCR beta chain was retrieved from a study of blood T cell repertoires in COVID-19. The assay was immunoSEQ multiplex PCR, and TCRdb's table has in-frame clones only and misses some. The repertoire consists of a few hundred thousand clones, with approximately 90% occurring once and the leading ten covering approximately 2.4%. Looked up from germline, CDR1 is KGHSH and CDR2 is LQKENI. This CDR3 spans 16 amino acids. V was clipped by 3 bases and J by 0 bases; unmatched bases: 7. Source material: peripheral blood. The source is a man younger than 35 with active or convalescent COVID-19. The chain is built from TRBV18 and TRBJ1-1; 7 bases fit TRBD1. CDR3 sequence reads: CASSPYGQDMNTEAFF. In DNA, the CDR3 is TGTGCCAGCTCACCCTACGGACAGGATATGAACACTGAAGCTTTCTTT.